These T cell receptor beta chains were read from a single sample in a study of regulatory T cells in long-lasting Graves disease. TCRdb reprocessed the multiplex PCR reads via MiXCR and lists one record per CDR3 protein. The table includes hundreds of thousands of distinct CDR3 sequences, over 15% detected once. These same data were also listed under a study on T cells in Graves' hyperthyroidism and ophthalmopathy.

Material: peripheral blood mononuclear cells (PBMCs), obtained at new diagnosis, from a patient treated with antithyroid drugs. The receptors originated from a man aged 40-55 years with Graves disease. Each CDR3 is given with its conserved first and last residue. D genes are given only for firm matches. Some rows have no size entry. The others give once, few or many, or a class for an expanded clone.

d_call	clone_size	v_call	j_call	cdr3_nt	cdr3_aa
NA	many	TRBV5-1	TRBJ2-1	TGCGCCAGCAGCTCCTCGAGTCAGGCGTGGGGTCGGTTCTTC	CASSSSSQAWGRFF
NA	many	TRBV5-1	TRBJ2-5	TGCGCCAGCAGCATCAAGGGCCAAGAGACCCAGTACTTC	CASSIKGQETQYF
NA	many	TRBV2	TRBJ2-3	TGTGCCAGCAGTGAAACCACAGATACGCAGTATTTT	CASSETTDTQYF
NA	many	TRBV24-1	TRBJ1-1	TGTGCCACCAGTGACCAACAGGGTACTGAAGCTTTCTTT	CATSDQQGTEAFF
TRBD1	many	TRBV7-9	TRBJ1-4	TGTGCCAGCAGCTTCGAACCCGGGACAGGGGGTGAAAAACTGTTTTTT	CASSFEPGTGGEKLFF
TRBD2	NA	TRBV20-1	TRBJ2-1	TGCAGTGCTAGTCCGACTAGCGGTTTTAACAATGAGCAGTTCTTC	CSASPTSGFNNEQFF
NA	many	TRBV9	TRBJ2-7	TGTGCCAGCAGCGTAGTATCGGCCGTCGAGTACGAGCAGTACTTC	CASSVVSAVEYEQYF
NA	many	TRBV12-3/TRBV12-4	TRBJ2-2	TGTGCCAGCAAGCGGGCGTCCAACACCGGGGAGCTGTTTTTT	CASKRASNTGELFF
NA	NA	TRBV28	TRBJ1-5	TGTGCCAGCAGTTTATGGGGGGCAGGGTGGGGAAATCAGCCCCAGCATTTT	CASSLWGAGWGNQPQHF
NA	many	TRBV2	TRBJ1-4	TGTGCCAGCAGTGAAGGGCCAGGGTTAGGTGAAAAACTGTTTTTT	CASSEGPGLGEKLFF
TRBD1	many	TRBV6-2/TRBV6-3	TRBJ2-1	TGTGCCAGCAGTTTGTGGACAGGGTGGAATGAGCAGTTCTTC	CASSLWTGWNEQFF
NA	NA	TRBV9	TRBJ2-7	TGTGCCAGCAGCGGGGGGGGGGCCAATGAGCAGTACTTC	CASSGGGANEQYF
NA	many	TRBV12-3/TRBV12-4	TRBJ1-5	TGTGCCAGCAGCGTCCGCAATCAGCCCCAGCATTTT	CASSVRNQPQHF
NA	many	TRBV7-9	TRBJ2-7	TGTGCCAGCAGCCCCGGGTCCTACGAGCAGTACTTC	CASSPGSYEQYF
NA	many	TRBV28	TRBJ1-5	TGTGCCAGCAGTTTGCGCGGGGGGGGGTGGCCCCAGCATTTT	CASSLRGGGWPQHF
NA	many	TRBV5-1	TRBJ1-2	TGCGCCAGCAGCTTGTATGGGGACTATGGCTACACCTTC	CASSLYGDYGYTF
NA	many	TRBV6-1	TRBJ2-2	TGTGCCAGCGCCAGGTCAGGGGCTAACACCGGGGAGCTGTTTTTT	CASARSGANTGELFF
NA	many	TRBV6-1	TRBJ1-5	TGTGCCAGCAATCCAGGCGGTTTCGATCAGCCCCAGCATTTT	CASNPGGFDQPQHF
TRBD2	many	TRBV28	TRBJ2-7	TGTGCCACCAAAATGGGGGGGGGCGAGCAGTACTTC	CATKMGGGEQYF
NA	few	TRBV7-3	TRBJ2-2	TGTGCCAGCAGCCCCCGGTGGCAGAACACCGGGGAGCTGTTTTTT	CASSPRWQNTGELFF
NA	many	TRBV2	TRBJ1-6	TGTGCCAGCAAGACAGCGAGAAATTCACCCCTCCACTTT	CASKTARNSPLHF
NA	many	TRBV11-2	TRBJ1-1	TGTGCCAGCAGCTATGATGAGAACACTGAAGCTTTCTTT	CASSYDENTEAFF
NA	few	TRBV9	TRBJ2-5	TGTGCCAGCAGCGTATTGGGGGCGAGGCAAGAGACCCAGTACTTC	CASSVLGARQETQYF
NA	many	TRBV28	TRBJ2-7	TGTGCCAGCAGTTTAGGGAACAGGCCCCCCGTCGAGCAGTACTTC	CASSLGNRPPVEQYF
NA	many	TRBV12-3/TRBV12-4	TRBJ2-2	TGTGCCAGCGGCCGGGCTTCAGCCGGCGGGGAGCTGTTTTTT	CASGRASAGGELFF
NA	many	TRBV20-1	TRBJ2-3	TGCAGTGCTACCTCGGGGCTCAGGGACCAGTATTTT	CSATSGLRDQYF
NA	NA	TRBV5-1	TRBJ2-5	TGCGCCAGCAGCGCCGGACTGCCTCGGGAGACCCAGTACTTC	CASSAGLPRETQYF
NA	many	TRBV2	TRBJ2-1	TGTGCCAGCACCGGAGCGGGCGATGAGCAGTTCTTC	CASTGAGDEQFF
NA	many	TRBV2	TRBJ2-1	TGTGCCAGCACGTTTGAGGTCGGAAATGAGCAGTTCTTC	CASTFEVGNEQFF
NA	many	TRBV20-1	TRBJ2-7	TGCAGTGCTAGCCCGGACGTTAGCTCCTACGAGCAGTACTTC	CSASPDVSSYEQYF
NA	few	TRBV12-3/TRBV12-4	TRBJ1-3	TGTGCCAGCAGTTTCGAGGGAAACTCTGGAAACACCATATATTTT	CASSFEGNSGNTIYF
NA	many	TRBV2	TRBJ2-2	TGTGCCAGCAAACGAAGAGAGAACACCGGGGAGCTGTTTTTT	CASKRRENTGELFF
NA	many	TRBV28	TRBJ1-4	TGTGCCAGCAGCCCGGGGGAGGAAAAACTGTTTTTT	CASSPGEEKLFF
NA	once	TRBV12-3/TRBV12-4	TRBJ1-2	TGTGCCAGCAATGCAGGATCCTCATATGGCTACACCTTC	CASNAGSSYGYTF
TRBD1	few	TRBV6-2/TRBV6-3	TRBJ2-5	TGTGCCAGCAGTTTACAACAGGGGGCGAGGGAGACCCAGTACTTC	CASSLQQGARETQYF
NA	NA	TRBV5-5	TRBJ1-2	TGTGCCAGCAGCTTGGCACCAGGGGATTATGGCTACACCTTC	CASSLAPGDYGYTF
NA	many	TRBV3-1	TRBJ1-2	TGTGCCAGCAGCTACCGGGACACCCAAGACTATGGCTACACCTTC	CASSYRDTQDYGYTF
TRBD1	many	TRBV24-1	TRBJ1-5	TGTGCCACCAGTGAGAGACAGGGCTACAATCAGCCCCAGCATTTT	CATSERQGYNQPQHF
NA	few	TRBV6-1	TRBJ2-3	TGTGCCAGCAACCCAATTTCGCGAGGGAGCACAGATACGCAGTATTTT	CASNPISRGSTDTQYF
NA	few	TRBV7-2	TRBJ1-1	TGTGCCAGCAGCCCGCGCCCCCGCATGAACACTGAAGCTTTCTTT	CASSPRPRMNTEAFF
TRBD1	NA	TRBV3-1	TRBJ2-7	TGTGCCAGCCCAAGAGGACAGGGGAAATACGAGCAGTACTTC	CASPRGQGKYEQYF
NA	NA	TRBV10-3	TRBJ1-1	TGTGCCATCAGTAGACCAAATCTGGCCGAAGCTTTCTTT	CAISRPNLAEAFF
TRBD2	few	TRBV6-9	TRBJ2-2	TGTGCCAGCAGTTACCCCAGAGCGGGAAGGGCCGGGGAGCTGTTTTTT	CASSYPRAGRAGELFF
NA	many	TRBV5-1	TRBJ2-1	TGCGCCAGCAGCACCGAGCCCAACGGGGATGAGCAGTTCTTC	CASSTEPNGDEQFF
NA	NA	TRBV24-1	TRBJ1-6	TGTGCCACCCGCGCCGGGGGGAAAAATTCACCCCTCCACTTT	CATRAGGKNSPLHF
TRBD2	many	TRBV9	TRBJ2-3	TGTGCCAGCAGCGCTTGGGGGGAGGGCGCAGATACGCAGTATTTT	CASSAWGEGADTQYF
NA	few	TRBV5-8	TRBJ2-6	TGTGCCAGCAGCCTCGGTACGTCATTCACTGGGGCCAACGTCCTGACTTTC	CASSLGTSFTGANVLTF
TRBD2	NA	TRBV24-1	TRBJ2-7	TGTGCCACCAGTGATTTAGCTAGCGGAACCTACGAGCAGTACTTC	CATSDLASGTYEQYF
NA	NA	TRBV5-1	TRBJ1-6	TGCGCCAGCAGCTTGGTTGGCCGGGGGCCCGGGAATTCACCCCTCCACTTT	CASSLVGRGPGNSPLHF
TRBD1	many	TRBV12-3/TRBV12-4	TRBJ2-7	TGTGCCAGCAGTCGCCTTACAGGGGGGACCTTGGGGGCCTACGAGCAGTACTTC	CASSRLTGGTLGAYEQYF
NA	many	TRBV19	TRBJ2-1	TGTGCCAGTAGTATACGCAGGGGCTCCTACAATGAGCAGTTCTTC	CASSIRRGSYNEQFF
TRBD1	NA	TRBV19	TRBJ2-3	TGTGCCAGTCGCCGGGGACAGGATGCGAATACGCAGTATTTT	CASRRGQDANTQYF
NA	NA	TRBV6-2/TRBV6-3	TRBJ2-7	TGTGCCAGCAGGCTATACTACGAGCAGTACTTC	CASRLYYEQYF